The present T cell receptor beta chain was sequenced within a study of Ad26.COV2.S vaccination and SARS-CoV-2 variants. Stated treatment: 15 to 20 received Ad26.COV2.S at low or high dose, single or two shots; 5 received placebo; per-sample allocation not given. Sampling took place 63 days after the first vaccine or placebo injection. This CDR3 has 13 amino acids. V was shortened by 7 bases and J by 4 bases, with 13 bases between the two germline ends. CDR1 and CDR2 from the germline V gene are SEHNR and FQNEAQ (reference sequence). The assay was immunoSEQ multiplex PCR, and TCRdb's table has in-frame clones only and misses some. The table lists hundreds of thousands of clones, roughly 90% of them singletons.

The chain uses TRBV7-9 and TRBJ1-1, with D perhaps TRBD1 (6 bases). This specimen was peripheral blood, taken in a trial of Ad26.COV2.S vaccine versus placebo. The clonotype comes from a person aged 18 to 59 who received the Ad26.COV2.S COVID-19 vaccine or a placebo. The CDR3 is CASIVTGLTEAFF. For the CDR3, the DNA is TGTGCCAGCATCGTAACAGGGCTCACTGAAGCTTTCTTT.